Listed below are T cell receptor beta chains from one sample, sequenced in a study of T cell responses to AZD1222 COVID-19 vaccine. The repertoire was sequenced with immunoSEQ multiplex PCR; TCRdb's copy has only in-frame clones and lacks some. The sample shows roughly 150,000 clones, around nine tenths of them seen only once. Sequences were derived from peripheral blood, sampled on day 0 of AZD1222 vaccination. Every receptor here comes from an adult in good health. Each CDR3 is given with its conserved first and last residue. Each record gives: V gene, clone size, J gene, D gene, CDR3 DNA, CDR3 protein. A D gene is named only where the DNA matches it firmly. Clone size appears in some rows only: once, few, many, or a class for an expanded clone.

V gene: TRBV10-3
clone size: NA
J gene: TRBJ2-7
D gene: TRBD1
CDR3 DNA: TGTGCCATCAGGATCACGGGGGACAGGGGTCTTTACGAGCAGTACTTC
CDR3 protein: CAIRITGDRGLYEQYF

V gene: TRBV9
clone size: NA
J gene: TRBJ2-6
D gene: TRBD2
CDR3 DNA: TGTGCCAGCACCATGGGACTAGCGGGAGGGCCTGGGGCCAACGTCCTGACTTTC
CDR3 protein: CASTMGLAGGPGANVLTF

V gene: TRBV7-9
clone size: once
J gene: TRBJ2-1
D gene: NA
CDR3 DNA: TGTGCCAGCACGAAAACCCCAAGCTCCTACAATGAGCAGTTCTTC
CDR3 protein: CASTKTPSSYNEQFF

V gene: TRBV24-1
clone size: NA
J gene: TRBJ2-7
D gene: NA
CDR3 DNA: TGTGCCACCAGTGATTTATGGGGGCAAGGAGAGCAGTACTTC
CDR3 protein: CATSDLWGQGEQYF

V gene: TRBV28
clone size: NA
J gene: TRBJ2-6
D gene: NA
CDR3 DNA: TGTGCCAGCAGTTTTAGTAACTCTGGGGCCAACGTCCTGACTTTC
CDR3 protein: CASSFSNSGANVLTF

V gene: TRBV28
clone size: NA
J gene: TRBJ1-5
D gene: TRBD1
CDR3 DNA: TGTGCCAGCAGTTTAGGACAGGATGGTCAGCCCCAGCATTTT
CDR3 protein: CASSLGQDGQPQHF

V gene: TRBV7-2
clone size: NA
J gene: TRBJ2-7
D gene: TRBD1
CDR3 DNA: TGTGCCAGCACCGACTTAGGGGGACAGGGGGCTTACGAGCAGTACTTC
CDR3 protein: CASTDLGGQGAYEQYF

V gene: TRBV3-1/TRBV3-2
clone size: NA
J gene: TRBJ2-3
D gene: TRBD2
CDR3 DNA: TGTGCCAGCACCACCGGACTAGCCGGAATCCACACAGATACGCAGTATTTT
CDR3 protein: CASTTGLAGIHTDTQYF

V gene: TRBV7-2
clone size: once
J gene: TRBJ1-5
D gene: NA
CDR3 DNA: TGTGCCAGCAGCTTAGGGGTCACCCAAGGGCCCCAGCATTTT
CDR3 protein: CASSLGVTQGPQHF

V gene: TRBV30
clone size: NA
J gene: TRBJ1-2
D gene: NA
CDR3 DNA: TGTGCCTGGAGTGGTCAAAGCTTGAATAACTATGGCTACACCTTC
CDR3 protein: CAWSGQSLNNYGYTF

V gene: TRBV12-3/TRBV12-4
clone size: NA
J gene: TRBJ1-5
D gene: NA
CDR3 DNA: TGTGCCAGCAGTCCGAGCAATCAGCCCCAGCATTTT
CDR3 protein: CASSPSNQPQHF

V gene: TRBV19
clone size: NA
J gene: TRBJ1-3
D gene: NA
CDR3 DNA: TGTGCCAGTAGCCCCTCCGCCGCCTCTGGAAACACCATATATTTT
CDR3 protein: CASSPSAASGNTIYF

V gene: TRBV20-1
clone size: NA
J gene: TRBJ2-3
D gene: NA
CDR3 DNA: TGCAGTGCTCCCCTGGGAGATACGCAGTATTTT
CDR3 protein: CSAPLGDTQYF

V gene: TRBV7-6
clone size: NA
J gene: TRBJ2-1
D gene: NA
CDR3 DNA: TGTGCCAGCAGCTTATACCCAGACGGGGGCTCCTACAATGAGCAGTTCTTC
CDR3 protein: CASSLYPDGGSYNEQFF

V gene: TRBV4-3
clone size: NA
J gene: TRBJ2-3
D gene: NA
CDR3 DNA: TGCGCCAGCAGCCAAGTATTTTTCCGGGGGACTCCCACAGATACGCAGTATTTT
CDR3 protein: CASSQVFFRGTPTDTQYF

V gene: TRBV4-1
clone size: NA
J gene: TRBJ1-5
D gene: NA
CDR3 DNA: TGCGCCAGCAGCCCCACACTCTCGGACCAGCCCCAGCATTTT
CDR3 protein: CASSPTLSDQPQHF

V gene: TRBV19
clone size: NA
J gene: TRBJ2-7
D gene: NA
CDR3 DNA: TGTGCCAGTAGTTCACGACGGTCCTACGAGCAGTACTTC
CDR3 protein: CASSSRRSYEQYF

V gene: TRBV7-8
clone size: NA
J gene: TRBJ2-2
D gene: TRBD2
CDR3 DNA: TGTGCCAGCAGCCTCTCGGGCGGGAGGGAGGACACCGGGGAGCTGTTTTTT
CDR3 protein: CASSLSGGREDTGELFF

V gene: TRBV10-2
clone size: once
J gene: TRBJ2-5
D gene: NA
CDR3 DNA: TGCGCCAGCAGTGAAGCAGAAGAGACCCAGTACTTC
CDR3 protein: CASSEAEETQYF

V gene: TRBV9
clone size: NA
J gene: TRBJ2-2
D gene: TRBD1
CDR3 DNA: TGTGCCAGCAGCGTAAGGACAGGGGACACCGGGGAGCTGTTTTTT
CDR3 protein: CASSVRTGDTGELFF

V gene: TRBV24-1
clone size: NA
J gene: TRBJ1-1
D gene: NA
CDR3 DNA: TGTGCCGCCCTAGATATAACCGCGGGAACTGAAGCTTTCTTT
CDR3 protein: CAALDITAGTEAFF